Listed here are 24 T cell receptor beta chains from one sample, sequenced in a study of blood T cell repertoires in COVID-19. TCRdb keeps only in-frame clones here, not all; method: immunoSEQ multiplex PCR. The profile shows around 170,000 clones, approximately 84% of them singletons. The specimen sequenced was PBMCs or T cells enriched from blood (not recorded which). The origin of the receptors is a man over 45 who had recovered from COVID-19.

The CDR3 reads CASSYSMASSYEQYF. Here the CDR3 DNA reads TGTGCCAGCAGTTACTCGATGGCCTCATCCTACGAGCAGTACTTC. The rearrangement uses TRBV6-6 and TRBJ2-7, with D unclear. V lost 0 bases and J 1 base, leaving 10 bases between the germline ends. Germline V CDR1 and CDR2: MNHNY, SVGAGI (reference sequence). This CDR3 is built from 15 residues.

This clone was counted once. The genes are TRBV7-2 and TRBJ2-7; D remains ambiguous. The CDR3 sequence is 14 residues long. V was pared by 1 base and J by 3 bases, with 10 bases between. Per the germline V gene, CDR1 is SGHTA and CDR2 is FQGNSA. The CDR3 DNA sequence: TGTGCCAGCAGCTTAGGATCGGGTATCTACGAGCAGTACTTC. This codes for CASSLGSGIYEQYF. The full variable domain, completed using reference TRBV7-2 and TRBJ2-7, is GAGVSQSPSNKVTEKGKDVELRCDPISGHTALYWYRQSLGQGLEFLIYFQGNSAPDKSGLPSDRFSAERTGGSVSTLTIQRTQQEDSAVYLCASSLGSGIYEQYFGPGTRLTVT.

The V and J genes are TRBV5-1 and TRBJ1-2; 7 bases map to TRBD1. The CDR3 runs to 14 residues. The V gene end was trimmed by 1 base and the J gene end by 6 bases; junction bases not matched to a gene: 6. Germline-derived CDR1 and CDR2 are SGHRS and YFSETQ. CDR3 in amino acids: CASSLPQQGHGYTF. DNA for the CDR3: TGCGCCAGCAGCTTGCCCCAACAGGGGCATGGCTACACCTTC.

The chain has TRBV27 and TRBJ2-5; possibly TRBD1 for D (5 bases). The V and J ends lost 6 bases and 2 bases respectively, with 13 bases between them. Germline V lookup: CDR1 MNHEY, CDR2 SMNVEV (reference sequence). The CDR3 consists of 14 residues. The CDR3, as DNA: TGTGCCAGCAGAGGGCCAGGGCGACAAGAGACCCAGTACTTC. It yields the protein CASRGPGRQETQYF.

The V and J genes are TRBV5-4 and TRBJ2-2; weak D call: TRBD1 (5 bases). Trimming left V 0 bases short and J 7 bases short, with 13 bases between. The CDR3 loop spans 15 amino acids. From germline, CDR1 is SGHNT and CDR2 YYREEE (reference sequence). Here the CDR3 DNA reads TGTGCCAGCAGCTTGGAGTCAGGGTTAGTCGGGGAGCTGTTTTTT. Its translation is CASSLESGLVGELFF.

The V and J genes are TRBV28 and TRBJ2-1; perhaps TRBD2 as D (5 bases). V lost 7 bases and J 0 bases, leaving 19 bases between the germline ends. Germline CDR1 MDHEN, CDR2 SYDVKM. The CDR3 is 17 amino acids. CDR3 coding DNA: TGTGCCAGCACCAGTCTGAGGCGGGCGAGCTCCTACAATGAGCAGTTCTTC. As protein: CASTSLRRASSYNEQFF.

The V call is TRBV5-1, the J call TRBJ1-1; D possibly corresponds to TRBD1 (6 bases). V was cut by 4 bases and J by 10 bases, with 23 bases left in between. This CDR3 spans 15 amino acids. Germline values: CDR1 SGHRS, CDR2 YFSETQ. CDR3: CASSPLDSLKPLAFF. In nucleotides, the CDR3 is TGCGCCAGCAGCCCCCTGGACAGCCTTAAACCCCTAGCTTTCTTT.

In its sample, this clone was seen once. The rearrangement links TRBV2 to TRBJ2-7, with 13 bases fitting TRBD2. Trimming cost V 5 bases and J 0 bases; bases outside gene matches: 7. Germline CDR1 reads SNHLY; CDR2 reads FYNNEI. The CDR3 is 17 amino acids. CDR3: CASSSPGLAGPSYEQYF. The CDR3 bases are TGTGCCAGCAGTTCCCCGGGACTAGCGGGGCCCTCCTACGAGCAGTACTTC. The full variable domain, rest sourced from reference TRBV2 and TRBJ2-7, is EPEVTQTPSHQVTQMGQEVILRCVPISNHLYFYWYRQILGQKVEFLVSFYNNEISEKSEIFDDQFSVERPDGSNFTLKIRSTKLEDSAMYFCASSSPGLAGPSYEQYFGPGTRLTVT.

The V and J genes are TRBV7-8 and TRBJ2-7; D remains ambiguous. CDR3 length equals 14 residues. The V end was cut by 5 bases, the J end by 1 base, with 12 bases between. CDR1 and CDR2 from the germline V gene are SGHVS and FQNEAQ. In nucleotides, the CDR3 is TGTGCCAGCAGCAGCTCTCACTTATCCTACGAGCAGTACTTC. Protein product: CASSSSHLSYEQYF.

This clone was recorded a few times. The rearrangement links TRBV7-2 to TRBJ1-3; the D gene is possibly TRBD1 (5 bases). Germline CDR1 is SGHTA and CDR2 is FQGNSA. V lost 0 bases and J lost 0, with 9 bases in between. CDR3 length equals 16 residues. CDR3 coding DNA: TGTGCCAGCAGCTTAGCAGGGGCATACTCTGGAAACACCATATATTTT. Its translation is CASSLAGAYSGNTIYF. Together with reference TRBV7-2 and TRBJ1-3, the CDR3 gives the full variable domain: GAGVSQSPSNKVTEKGKDVELRCDPISGHTALYWYRQSLGQGLEFLIYFQGNSAPDKSGLPSDRFSAERTGGSVSTLTIQRTQQEDSAVYLCASSLAGAYSGNTIYFGEGSWLTVV.

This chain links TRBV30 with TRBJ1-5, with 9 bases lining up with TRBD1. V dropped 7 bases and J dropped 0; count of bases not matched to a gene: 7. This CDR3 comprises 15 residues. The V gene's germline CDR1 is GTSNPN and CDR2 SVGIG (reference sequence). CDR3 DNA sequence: TGTGCCTATAACCGGGACAGGGTTAGCAATCAGCCCCAGCATTTT. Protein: CAYNRDRVSNQPQHF. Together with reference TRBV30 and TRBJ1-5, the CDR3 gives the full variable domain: SQTIHQWPATLVQPVGSPLSLECTVEGTSNPNLYWYRQAAGRGLQLLFYSVGIGQISSEVPQNLSASRPQDRQFILSSKKLLLSDSGFYLCAYNRDRVSNQPQHFGDGTRLSIL.

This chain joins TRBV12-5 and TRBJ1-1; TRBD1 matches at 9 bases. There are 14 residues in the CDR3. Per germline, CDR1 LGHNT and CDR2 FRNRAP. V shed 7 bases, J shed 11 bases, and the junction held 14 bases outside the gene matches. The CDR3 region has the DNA TGTGCTAGTGCACAGGGGGCGACATGGTCCCGCGCTTTCTTT. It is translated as CASAQGATWSRAFF.

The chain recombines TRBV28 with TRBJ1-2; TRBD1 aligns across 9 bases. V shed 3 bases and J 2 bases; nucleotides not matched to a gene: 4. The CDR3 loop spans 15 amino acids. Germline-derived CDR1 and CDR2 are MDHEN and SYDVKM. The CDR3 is CASSFPQGANYGYTF. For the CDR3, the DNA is TGTGCCAGCAGTTTCCCACAGGGGGCCAACTATGGCTACACCTTC.

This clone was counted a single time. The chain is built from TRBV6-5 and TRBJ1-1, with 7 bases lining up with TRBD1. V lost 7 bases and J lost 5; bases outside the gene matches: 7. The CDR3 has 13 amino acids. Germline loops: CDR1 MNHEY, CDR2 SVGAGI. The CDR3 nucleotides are TGTGCCAGCAAGTCCAGGGGGAGGACTGAAGCTTTCTTT. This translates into CASKSRGRTEAFF.

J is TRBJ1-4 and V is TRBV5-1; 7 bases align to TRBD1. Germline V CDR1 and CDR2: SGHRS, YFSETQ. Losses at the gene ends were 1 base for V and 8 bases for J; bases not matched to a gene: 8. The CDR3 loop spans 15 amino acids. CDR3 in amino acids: CASSLSGQEGEKLFF. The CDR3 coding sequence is TGCGCCAGCAGCTTGTCCGGACAGGAAGGGGAAAAACTGTTTTTT.

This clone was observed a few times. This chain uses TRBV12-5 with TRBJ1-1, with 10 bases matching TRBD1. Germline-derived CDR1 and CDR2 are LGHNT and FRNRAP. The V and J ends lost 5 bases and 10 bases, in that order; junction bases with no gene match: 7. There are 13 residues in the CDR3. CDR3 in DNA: TGTGCTAGTGGTCTAACGGGGGACAGGGGAGCTTTCTTT. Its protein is CASGLTGDRGAFF.

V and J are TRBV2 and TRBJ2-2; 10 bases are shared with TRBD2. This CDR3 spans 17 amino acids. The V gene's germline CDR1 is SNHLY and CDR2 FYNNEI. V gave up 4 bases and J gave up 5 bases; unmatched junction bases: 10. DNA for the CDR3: TGTGCCAGCAGTGGGGAACGGAGCGGGGGGGTTACCGGGGAGCTGTTTTTT. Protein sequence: CASSGERSGGVTGELFF.

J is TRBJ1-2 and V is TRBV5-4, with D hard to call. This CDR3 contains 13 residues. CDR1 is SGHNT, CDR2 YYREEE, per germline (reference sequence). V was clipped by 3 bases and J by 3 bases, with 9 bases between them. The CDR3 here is CASSSEGDYGYTF. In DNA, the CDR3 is TGTGCCAGCAGCTCGGAGGGAGACTATGGCTACACCTTC.

The CDR3 sequence is CASSLATGGGIQTQYF. CDR3 in DNA: TGTGCCAGCAGCTTGGCCACAGGGGGAGGTATACAGACCCAGTACTTC. V gene TRBV5-5 combines with J gene TRBJ2-5; 8 positions match TRBD1. Germline CDR1 is SGHKS and CDR2 is YYEKEE (reference sequence). After removal of 0 bases from V and 6 bases from J, the junction contained 10 bases not matched to a gene. The CDR3 runs to 16 residues.

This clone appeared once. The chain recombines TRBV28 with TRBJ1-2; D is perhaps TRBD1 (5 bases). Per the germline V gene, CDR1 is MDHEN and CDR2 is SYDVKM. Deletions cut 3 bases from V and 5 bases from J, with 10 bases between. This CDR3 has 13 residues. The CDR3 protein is CASSFSGAYGYTF. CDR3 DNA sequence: TGTGCCAGCAGTTTTAGCGGGGCGTATGGCTACACCTTC.

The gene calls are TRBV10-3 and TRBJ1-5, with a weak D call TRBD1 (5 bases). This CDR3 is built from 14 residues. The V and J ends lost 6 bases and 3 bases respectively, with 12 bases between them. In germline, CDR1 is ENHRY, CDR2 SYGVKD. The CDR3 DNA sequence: TGTGCCATCAGGGCGGGGCAGCCCAATCAGCCCCAGCATTTT. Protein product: CAIRAGQPNQPQHF.

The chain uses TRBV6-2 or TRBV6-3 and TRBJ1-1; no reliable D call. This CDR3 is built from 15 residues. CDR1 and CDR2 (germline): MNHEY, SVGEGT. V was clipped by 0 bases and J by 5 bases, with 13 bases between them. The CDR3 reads CASSYSQRGRTEAFF. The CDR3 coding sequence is TGTGCCAGCAGTTACTCCCAGCGAGGGAGGACTGAAGCTTTCTTT.

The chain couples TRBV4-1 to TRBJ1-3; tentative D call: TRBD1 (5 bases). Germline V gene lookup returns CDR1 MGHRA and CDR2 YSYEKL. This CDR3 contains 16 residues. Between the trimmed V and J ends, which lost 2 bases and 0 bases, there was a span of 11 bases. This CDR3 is CASSQQTGPSGNTIYF. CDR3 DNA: TGCGCCAGCAGCCAACAAACAGGACCCTCTGGAAACACCATATATTTT.

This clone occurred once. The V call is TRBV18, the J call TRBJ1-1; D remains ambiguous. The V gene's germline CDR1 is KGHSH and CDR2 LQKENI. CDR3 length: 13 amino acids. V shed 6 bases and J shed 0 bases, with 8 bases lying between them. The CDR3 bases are TGTGCCAGCTCCGAGGTTCTGAACACTGAAGCTTTCTTT. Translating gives CASSEVLNTEAFF.